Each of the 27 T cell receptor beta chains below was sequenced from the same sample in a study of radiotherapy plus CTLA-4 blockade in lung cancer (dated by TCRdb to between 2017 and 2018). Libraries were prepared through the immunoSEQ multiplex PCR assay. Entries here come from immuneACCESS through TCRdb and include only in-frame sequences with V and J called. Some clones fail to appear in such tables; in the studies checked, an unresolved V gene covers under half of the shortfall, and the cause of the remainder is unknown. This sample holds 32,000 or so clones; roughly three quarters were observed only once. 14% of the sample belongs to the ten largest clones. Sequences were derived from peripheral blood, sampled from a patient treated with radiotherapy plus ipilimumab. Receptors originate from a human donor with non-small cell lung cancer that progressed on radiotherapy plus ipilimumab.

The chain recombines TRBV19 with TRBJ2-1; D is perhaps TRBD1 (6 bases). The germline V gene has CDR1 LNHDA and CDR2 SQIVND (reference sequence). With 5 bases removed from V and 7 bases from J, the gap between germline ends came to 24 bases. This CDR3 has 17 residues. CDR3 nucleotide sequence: TGTGCCAGTAGTCCTTTTTTAAGCTACAGGGTTCAGAATGAGCAGTTCTTC. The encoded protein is CASSPFLSYRVQNEQFF.

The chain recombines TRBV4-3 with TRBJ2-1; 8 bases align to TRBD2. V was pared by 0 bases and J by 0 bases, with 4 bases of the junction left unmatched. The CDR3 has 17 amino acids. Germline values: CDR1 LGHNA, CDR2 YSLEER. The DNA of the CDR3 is TGCGCCAGCAGCCAAGATGGGCGGGGGGCCTCCTACAATGAGCAGTTCTTC. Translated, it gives CASSQDGRGASYNEQFF.

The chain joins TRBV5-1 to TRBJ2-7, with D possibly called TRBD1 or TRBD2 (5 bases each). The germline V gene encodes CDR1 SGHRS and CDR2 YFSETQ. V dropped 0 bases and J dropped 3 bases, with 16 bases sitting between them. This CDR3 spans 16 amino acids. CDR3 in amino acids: CASSLGDAGLGYEQYF. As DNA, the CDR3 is TGCGCCAGCAGCTTGGGGGACGCAGGCCTCGGCTACGAGCAGTACTTC. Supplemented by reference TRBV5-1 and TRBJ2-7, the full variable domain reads KAGVTQTPRYLIKTRGQQVTLSCSPISGHRSVSWYQQTPGQGLQFLFEYFSETQRNKGNFPGRFSGRQFSNSRSEMNVSTLELGDSALYLCASSLGDAGLGYEQYFGPGTRLTVT.

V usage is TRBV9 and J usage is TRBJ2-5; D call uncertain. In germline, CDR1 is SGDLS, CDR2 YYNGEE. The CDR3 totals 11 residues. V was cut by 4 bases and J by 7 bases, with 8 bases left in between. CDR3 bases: TGTGCCAGCAGCAATAGAAGGACCCAGTACTTC. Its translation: CASSNRRTQYF. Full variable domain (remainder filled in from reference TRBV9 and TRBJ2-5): DSGVTQTPKHLITATGQRVTLRCSPRSGDLSVYWYQQSLDQGLQFLIQYYNGEERAKGNILERFSAQQFPDLHSELNLSSLELGDSALYFCASSNRRTQYFGPGTRLLVL.

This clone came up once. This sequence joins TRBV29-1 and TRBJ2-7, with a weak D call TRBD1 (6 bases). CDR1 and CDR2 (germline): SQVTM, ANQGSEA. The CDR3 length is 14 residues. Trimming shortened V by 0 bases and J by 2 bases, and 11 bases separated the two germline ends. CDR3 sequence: CSVEEGRGAYEQYF. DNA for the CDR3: TGCAGCGTTGAAGAGGGCAGGGGAGCCTACGAGCAGTACTTC.

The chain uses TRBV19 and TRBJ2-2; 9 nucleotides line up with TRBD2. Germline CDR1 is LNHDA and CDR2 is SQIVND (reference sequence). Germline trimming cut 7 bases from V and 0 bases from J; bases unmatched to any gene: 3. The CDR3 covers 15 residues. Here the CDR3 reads CASKRGASNTGELFF. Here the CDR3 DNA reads TGTGCCAGTAAGCGGGGGGCCTCGAACACCGGGGAGCTGTTTTTT. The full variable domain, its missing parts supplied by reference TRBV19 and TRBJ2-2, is DGGITQSPKYLFRKEGQNVTLSCEQNLNHDAMYWYRQDPGQGLRLIYYSQIVNDFQKGDIAEGYSVSREKKESFPLTVTSAQKNPTAFYLCASKRGASNTGELFFGEGSRLTVL.

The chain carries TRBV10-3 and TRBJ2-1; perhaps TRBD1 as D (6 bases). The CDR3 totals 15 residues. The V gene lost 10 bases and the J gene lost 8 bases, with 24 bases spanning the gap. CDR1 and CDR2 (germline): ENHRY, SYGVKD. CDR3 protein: CATRNRDIPVDEQFF. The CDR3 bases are TGTGCCACCCGAAACCGGGACATCCCCGTCGATGAGCAGTTCTTC.

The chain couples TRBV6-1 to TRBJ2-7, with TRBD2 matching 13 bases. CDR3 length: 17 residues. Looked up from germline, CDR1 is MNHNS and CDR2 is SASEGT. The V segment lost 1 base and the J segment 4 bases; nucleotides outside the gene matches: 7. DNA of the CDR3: TGTGCCAGCAGTGAAGGGCCGGGACTAGCGGGATGGTACGAGCAGTACTTC. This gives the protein CASSEGPGLAGWYEQYF.

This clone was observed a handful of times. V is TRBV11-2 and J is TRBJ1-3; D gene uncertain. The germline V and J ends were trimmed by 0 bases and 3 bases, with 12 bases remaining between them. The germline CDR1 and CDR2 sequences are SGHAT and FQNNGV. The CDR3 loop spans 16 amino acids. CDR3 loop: CASSLDGGVRGNTIYF. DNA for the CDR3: TGTGCCAGCAGCTTAGATGGCGGGGTTCGTGGAAACACCATATATTTT.

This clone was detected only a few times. This CDR3 reads CASQASGGNTIYF. CDR3 in DNA: TGTGCCAGTCAGGCCTCTGGAGGAAACACCATATATTTT. J is TRBJ1-3 and V is TRBV4-2, with no clear D. The germline V gene encodes CDR1 LGHNA and CDR2 YNFKEQ. This CDR3 is 13 amino acids long. Trimming left V 9 bases short and J 4 bases short, with 13 bases between.

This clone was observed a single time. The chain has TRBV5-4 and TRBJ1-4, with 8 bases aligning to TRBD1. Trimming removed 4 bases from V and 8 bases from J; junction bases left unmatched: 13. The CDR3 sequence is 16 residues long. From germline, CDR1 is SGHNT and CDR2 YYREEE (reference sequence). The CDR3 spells CASSRPDRGGGEKLFF. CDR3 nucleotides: TGTGCCAGCAGCCGACCCGACAGGGGAGGAGGGGAAAAACTGTTTTTT.

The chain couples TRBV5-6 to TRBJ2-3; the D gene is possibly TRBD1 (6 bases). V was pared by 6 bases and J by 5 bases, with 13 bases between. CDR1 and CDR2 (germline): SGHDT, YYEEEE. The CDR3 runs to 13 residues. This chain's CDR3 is CASTTGRGDTQYF. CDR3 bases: TGTGCCAGCACCACTGGCAGGGGAGATACGCAGTATTTT.

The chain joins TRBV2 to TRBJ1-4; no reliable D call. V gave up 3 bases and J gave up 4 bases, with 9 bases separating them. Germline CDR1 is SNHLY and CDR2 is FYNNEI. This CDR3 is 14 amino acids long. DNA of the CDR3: TGTGCCAGCAGTGATGTGGGTGGTAATGAAAAACTGTTTTTT. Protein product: CASSDVGGNEKLFF.

In DNA form, the CDR3 reads TGTGCCAGCAGCAATCCCCCGGGACTAGGTGCTAATGAGCAGTTCTTC. It specifies CASSNPPGLGANEQFF. This chain links TRBV5-6 with TRBJ2-1, with TRBD2 matching over 8 bases. V lost 4 bases to trimming and J lost 7 bases; unmatched junction nucleotides: 13. In germline, CDR1 is SGHDT, CDR2 YYEEEE. The CDR3 is made up of 16 amino acids. Full variable domain (missing parts from reference TRBV5-6 and TRBJ2-1): DAGVTQSPTHLIKTRGQQVTLRCSPKSGHDTVSWYQQALGQGPQFIFQYYEEEERQRGNFPDRFSGHQFPNYSSELNVNALLLGDSALYLCASSNPPGLGANEQFFGPGTRLTVL.

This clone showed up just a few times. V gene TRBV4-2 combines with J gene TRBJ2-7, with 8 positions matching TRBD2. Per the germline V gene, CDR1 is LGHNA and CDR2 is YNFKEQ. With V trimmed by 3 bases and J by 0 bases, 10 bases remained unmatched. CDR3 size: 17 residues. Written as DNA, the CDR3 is TGTGCCAGCAGCCACGGGGGGGTGGGGTCAAGCTCCTACGAGCAGTACTTC. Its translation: CASSHGGVGSSSYEQYF.

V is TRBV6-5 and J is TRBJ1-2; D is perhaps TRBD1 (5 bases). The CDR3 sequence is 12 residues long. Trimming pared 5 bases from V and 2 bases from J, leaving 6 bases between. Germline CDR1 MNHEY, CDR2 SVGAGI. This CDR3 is CASSQGNYGYTF. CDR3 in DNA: TGTGCCAGCAGTCAGGGAAACTATGGCTACACCTTC.

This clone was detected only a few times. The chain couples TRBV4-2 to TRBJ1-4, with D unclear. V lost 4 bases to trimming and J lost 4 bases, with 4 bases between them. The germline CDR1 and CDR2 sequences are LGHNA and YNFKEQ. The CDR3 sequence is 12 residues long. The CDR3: CASSPDNEKLFF. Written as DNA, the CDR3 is TGTGCCAGCAGCCCTGATAATGAAAAACTGTTTTTT.

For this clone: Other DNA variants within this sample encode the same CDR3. CDR3 in DNA: TGTGCCAGCAGCTTGTCAGGGCCCAAGGGGAATTCACCCCTCCACTTT. Translation gives CASSLSGPKGNSPLHF. The chain combines TRBV5-6 with TRBJ1-6; possible D gene TRBD1, 5 bases. This CDR3 is 16 amino acids long. In germline, CDR1 is SGHDT, CDR2 YYEEEE. V was cut by 1 base and J by 7 bases, with 15 bases left in between. The entire variable domain, with the rest obtained from reference TRBV5-6 and TRBJ1-6, is as follows: DAGVTQSPTHLIKTRGQQVTLRCSPKSGHDTVSWYQQALGQGPQFIFQYYEEEERQRGNFPDRFSGHQFPNYSSELNVNALLLGDSALYLCASSLSGPKGNSPLHFGNGTRLTVT.

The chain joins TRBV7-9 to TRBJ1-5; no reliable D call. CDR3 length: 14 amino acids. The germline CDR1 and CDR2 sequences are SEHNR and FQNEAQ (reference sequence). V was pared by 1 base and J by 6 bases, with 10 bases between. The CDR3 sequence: CASSLVGDTQPQHF. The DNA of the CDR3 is TGTGCCAGCAGCTTAGTAGGTGACACTCAGCCCCAGCATTTT.

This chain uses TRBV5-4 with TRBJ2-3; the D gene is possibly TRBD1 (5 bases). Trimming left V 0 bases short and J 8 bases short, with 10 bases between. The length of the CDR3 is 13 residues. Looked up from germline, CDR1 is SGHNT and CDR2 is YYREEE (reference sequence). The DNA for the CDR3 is TGTGCCAGCAGCTTGGAAGGTCAGGGTACGCAGTATTTT. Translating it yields CASSLEGQGTQYF.

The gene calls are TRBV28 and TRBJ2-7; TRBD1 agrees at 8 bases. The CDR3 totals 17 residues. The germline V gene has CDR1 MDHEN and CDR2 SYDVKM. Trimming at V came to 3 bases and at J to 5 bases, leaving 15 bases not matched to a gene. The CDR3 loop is CASSFPTSTDRADEQYF. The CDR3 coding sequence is TGTGCCAGCAGTTTCCCGACCTCGACGGACAGGGCCGACGAGCAGTACTTC.

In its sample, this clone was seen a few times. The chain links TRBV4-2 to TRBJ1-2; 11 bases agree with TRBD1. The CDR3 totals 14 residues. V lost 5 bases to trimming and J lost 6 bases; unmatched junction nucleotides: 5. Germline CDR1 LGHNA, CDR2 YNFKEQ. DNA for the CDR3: TGTGCCAGCAGCGGGGACAGGGGGAGCAATGGCTACACCTTC. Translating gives CASSGDRGSNGYTF.

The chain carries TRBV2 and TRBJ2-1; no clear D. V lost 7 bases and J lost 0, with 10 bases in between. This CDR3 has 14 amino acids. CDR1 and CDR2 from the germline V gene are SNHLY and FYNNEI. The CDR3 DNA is TGTGCCAGCACTGGCAGGAGCTCCTACAATGAGCAGTTCTTC. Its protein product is CASTGRSSYNEQFF.

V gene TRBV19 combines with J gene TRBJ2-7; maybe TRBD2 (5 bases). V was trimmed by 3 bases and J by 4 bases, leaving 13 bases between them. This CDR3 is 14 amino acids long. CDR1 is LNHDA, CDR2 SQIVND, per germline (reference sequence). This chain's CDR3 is CASSIGRGKYEQYF. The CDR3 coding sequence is TGTGCCAGTAGTATTGGGAGAGGGAAGTACGAGCAGTACTTC.

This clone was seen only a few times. CDR3 nucleotide sequence: TGCGCCAGCAGCCAAAGCCCCTATCAGCCCCAGCATTTT. Its translation: CASSQSPYQPQHF. This sequence joins TRBV4-3 and TRBJ1-5; D ambiguous. The CDR3 length is 13 residues. With 2 bases removed from V and 5 bases from J, the gap between germline ends came to 7 bases. CDR1 and CDR2 (germline): LGHNA, YSLEER.

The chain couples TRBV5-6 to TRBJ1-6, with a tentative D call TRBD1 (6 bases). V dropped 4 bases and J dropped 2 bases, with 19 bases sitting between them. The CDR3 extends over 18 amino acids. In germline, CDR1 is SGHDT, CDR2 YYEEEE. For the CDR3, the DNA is TGTGCCAGCAGCCGTATAGACAGGCGTCGTACCTATAATTCACCCCTCCACTTT. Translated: CASSRIDRRRTYNSPLHF. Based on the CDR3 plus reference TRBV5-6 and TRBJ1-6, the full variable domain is DAGVTQSPTHLIKTRGQQVTLRCSPKSGHDTVSWYQQALGQGPQFIFQYYEEEERQRGNFPDRFSGHQFPNYSSELNVNALLLGDSALYLCASSRIDRRRTYNSPLHFGNGTRLTVT.

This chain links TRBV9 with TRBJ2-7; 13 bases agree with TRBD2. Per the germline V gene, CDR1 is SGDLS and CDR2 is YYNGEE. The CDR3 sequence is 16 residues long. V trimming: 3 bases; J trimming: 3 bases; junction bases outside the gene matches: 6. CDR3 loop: CASSARLAGGLYEQYF. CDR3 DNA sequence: TGTGCCAGCAGCGCCCGACTAGCGGGAGGCCTCTACGAGCAGTACTTC.